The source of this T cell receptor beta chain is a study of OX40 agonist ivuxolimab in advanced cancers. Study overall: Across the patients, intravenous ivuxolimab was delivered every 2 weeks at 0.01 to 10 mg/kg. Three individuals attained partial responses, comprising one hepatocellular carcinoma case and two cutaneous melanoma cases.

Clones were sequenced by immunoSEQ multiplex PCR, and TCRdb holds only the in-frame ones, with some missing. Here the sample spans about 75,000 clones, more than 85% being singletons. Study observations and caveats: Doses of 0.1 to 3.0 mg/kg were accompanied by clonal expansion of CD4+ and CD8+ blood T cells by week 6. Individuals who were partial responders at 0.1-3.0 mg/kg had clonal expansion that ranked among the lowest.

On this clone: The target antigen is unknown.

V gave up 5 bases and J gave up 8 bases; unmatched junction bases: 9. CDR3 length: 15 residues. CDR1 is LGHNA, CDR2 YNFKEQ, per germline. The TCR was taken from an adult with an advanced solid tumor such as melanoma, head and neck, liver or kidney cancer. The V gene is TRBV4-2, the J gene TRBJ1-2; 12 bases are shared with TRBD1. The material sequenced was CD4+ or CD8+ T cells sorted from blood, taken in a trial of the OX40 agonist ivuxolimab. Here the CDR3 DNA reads TGTGCCAGCAGCTTAGAACGGGACAGGGGGCGAGGCTACACCTTC. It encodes CASSLERDRGRGYTF.